The 20 T cell receptor beta chains below were found in one sample sequenced in a study of glioma-infiltrating T cells after dendritic cell vaccination. Libraries were prepared by immunoSEQ multiplex PCR; TCRdb keeps only in-frame clonotypes and omits some of them. The data hold about 90,000 clones, with 75% to 90% observed a single time. Time point indicated: after dendritic cell vaccination, including at tumor progression/relapse. The material sequenced was blood, taken after dendritic cell vaccination. All receptors derive from a human donor with glioblastoma.

This clone was counted a few times. V is TRBV5-6 and J is TRBJ2-1; 12 bases line up with TRBD2. Germline V CDR1 and CDR2: SGHDT, YYEEEE. With V trimmed by 0 bases and J by 6 bases, 1 base remained unmatched. The CDR3 spans 15 residues. The CDR3 coding sequence is TGTGCCAGCAGCTTGGGGACTAGCGGGGCCAATGAGCAGTTCTTC. The encoded protein is CASSLGTSGANEQFF. The whole variable domain, remainder taken from reference TRBV5-6 and TRBJ2-1, is DAGVTQSPTHLIKTRGQQVTLRCSPKSGHDTVSWYQQALGQGPQFIFQYYEEEERQRGNFPDRFSGHQFPNYSSELNVNALLLGDSALYLCASSLGTSGANEQFFGPGTRLTVL.

The chain combines TRBV7-9 with TRBJ1-1; 9 positions match TRBD1. The germline CDR1 and CDR2 sequences are SEHNR and FQNEAQ (reference sequence). CDR3 length equals 12 residues. CDR3 sequence reads: CGDRVANTEAFF. Here the CDR3 DNA reads TGTGGGGACAGGGTTGCGAACACTGAAGCTTTCTTT.

J is TRBJ1-3 and V is TRBV29-1; 9 bases map to TRBD1. With V trimmed by 3 bases and J by 8 bases, 8 bases remained unmatched. Germline CDR1 SQVTM, CDR2 ANQGSEA. The CDR3 sequence is 14 residues long. CDR3 in amino acids: CSVEGPGQGDTIYF. The CDR3 bases are TGCAGCGTTGAGGGACCGGGACAGGGAGACACCATATATTTT. Looking up the rest from reference TRBV29-1 and TRBJ1-3 gives the full variable domain: SAVISQKPSRDICQRGTSLTIQCQVDSQVTMMFWYRQQPGQSLTLIATANQGSEATYESGFVIDKFPISRPNLTFSTLTVSNMSPEDSSIYLCSVEGPGQGDTIYFGEGSWLTVV.

The gene calls are TRBV2 and TRBJ2-1, with a possible D match to TRBD1 (6 bases). Between the trimmed V and J ends, which lost 4 bases and 6 bases, there was a span of 16 bases. In germline, CDR1 is SNHLY, CDR2 FYNNEI. The CDR3 length is 15 residues. CDR3: CASSVQGFRANEQFF. In DNA, the CDR3 is TGTGCCAGCAGTGTACAGGGATTTCGTGCCAATGAGCAGTTCTTC.

The gene calls are TRBV19 and TRBJ1-5; tentatively, D is TRBD1 (5 bases). CDR1 is LNHDA and CDR2 is SQIVND in the germline V gene (reference sequence). CDR3 length: 14 amino acids. The V end was cut by 3 bases, the J end by 9 bases, with 15 bases between. The CDR3 bases are TGTGCCAGTAGTATCGAACAGGCCCCAGGGCCCCAGCATTTT. Its translation: CASSIEQAPGPQHF.

The chain combines TRBV4-2 with TRBJ2-1; 8 bases map to TRBD2. The CDR3 is 19 amino acids. Looked up from germline, CDR1 is LGHNA and CDR2 is YNFKEQ. V shed 0 bases, J shed 4 bases, and the junction held 14 bases outside the gene matches. The CDR3 here is CASSQDQAGEPNHYNEQFF. CDR3 bases: TGTGCCAGCAGCCAAGATCAAGCGGGGGAGCCTAACCATTACAATGAGCAGTTCTTC.

The J gene is TRBJ2-7, the V gene TRBV30; tentative D call: TRBD2 (6 bases). This CDR3 has 14 residues. Germline V lookup: CDR1 GTSNPN, CDR2 SVGIG (reference sequence). V was cut by 0 bases and J by 6 bases, with 15 bases left in between. In nucleotides, the CDR3 is TGTGCCTGGAGTGTACGGGCTGGGGGAGGCGAGCAGTACTTC. Translated: CAWSVRAGGGEQYF.

J is TRBJ1-2 and V is TRBV5-6; D might be TRBD1 (6 bases). Trimming removed 3 bases at V and 4 bases at J, with 16 bases between. Per germline, CDR1 SGHDT and CDR2 YYEEEE. The CDR3 is made up of 15 amino acids. The CDR3 loop reads CASSSWTAATYGYTF. Written as DNA, the CDR3 is TGTGCCAGCAGCTCCTGGACAGCCGCCACCTATGGCTACACCTTC.

This chain uses TRBV10-3 with TRBJ2-7; TRBD1 matches at 9 bases. CDR1 and CDR2 (germline): ENHRY, SYGVKD. J lost 2 bases, V lost 4 bases, and 6 bases had no gene match. The CDR3 sequence is 15 residues long. The CDR3 protein is CAISAGTGRAYEQYF. The CDR3 region has the DNA TGTGCCATCAGTGCCGGGACAGGGAGGGCCTACGAGCAGTACTTC.

The DNA of the CDR3 is TGCAGCGTCCGACAGGGGGGCCAAGAGACCCAGTACTTC. Its protein is CSVRQGGQETQYF. The chain recombines TRBV29-1 with TRBJ2-5, with 9 bases identical to TRBD1. Per the germline V gene, CDR1 is SQVTM and CDR2 is ANQGSEA. After removal of 6 bases from V and 1 base from J, the junction contained 3 bases not matched to a gene. The CDR3 extends over 13 amino acids.

The chain recombines TRBV5-1 with TRBJ1-1; TRBD1 is a possible D gene (6 bases). V was pared by 0 bases and J by 7 bases, with 16 bases between. The V gene's germline CDR1 is SGHRS and CDR2 YFSETQ. The CDR3 loop spans 15 amino acids. CDR3 DNA sequence: TGCGCCAGCAGCTTGGTACAGGGTGATAAAGATGAAGCTTTCTTT. It translates to CASSLVQGDKDEAFF.

V usage is TRBV9 and J usage is TRBJ2-7; D perhaps matches TRBD1 (6 bases). The germline V gene has CDR1 SGDLS and CDR2 YYNGEE. The CDR3 contains 15 residues. Trimming left V 3 bases short and J 2 bases short, with 15 bases between. CDR3: CASSATPTGAYEQYF. The CDR3 nucleotides read TGTGCCAGCAGCGCCACCCCGACAGGCGCCTACGAGCAGTACTTC.

The rearrangement uses TRBV5-1 and TRBJ1-6; the D gene is possibly TRBD1 (5 bases). V shed 3 bases and J shed 7 bases, with 14 bases lying between them. The CDR3 extends over 15 amino acids. Germline V gene data show CDR1 as SGHRS and CDR2 as YFSETQ. This chain's CDR3 is CASSWGSPDNSPLHF. The CDR3 DNA reads as TGCGCCAGCAGCTGGGGCTCCCCGGACAATTCACCCCTCCACTTT.

V gene TRBV5-6 combines with J gene TRBJ2-7; 7 nucleotides align to TRBD1. This CDR3 comprises 14 residues. CDR1 is SGHDT and CDR2 is YYEEEE in the germline V gene. Unmatched junction bases numbered 2, after V lost 0 bases and J lost 2 bases. The CDR3 protein is CASSLGTGAYEQYF. The CDR3, as DNA: TGTGCCAGCAGCTTGGGCACAGGGGCCTACGAGCAGTACTTC.

The rearrangement uses TRBV19 and TRBJ1-2, with 8 bases lining up with TRBD1. V lost 2 bases to trimming and J lost 3 bases; unmatched junction nucleotides: 5. The germline V gene encodes CDR1 LNHDA and CDR2 SQIVND (reference sequence). The CDR3 covers 15 residues. The CDR3 sequence: CASSILGQEDYGYTF. In DNA form, the CDR3 reads TGTGCCAGTAGTATACTGGGACAGGAGGACTATGGCTACACCTTC.

This chain links TRBV18 with TRBJ1-6; D is possibly TRBD1 (6 bases). This CDR3 is 13 amino acids long. Germline V gene lookup returns CDR1 KGHSH and CDR2 LQKENI. The V end was cut by 3 bases, the J end by 14 bases, with 14 bases between. The CDR3 loop is CASSPGQGFTLHF. CDR3 DNA: TGTGCCAGCTCACCGGGACAAGGATTTACCCTCCACTTT.

The chain is built from TRBV2 and TRBJ2-3; the match to TRBD2 covers 7 bases. The CDR3 extends over 15 amino acids. The junction had 7 bases not matched to a gene; V was cut back by 3 bases and J by 4 bases. In germline, CDR1 is SNHLY, CDR2 FYNNEI. The CDR3 sequence: CASSELAGEPDTQYF. CDR3 nucleotide sequence: TGTGCCAGCAGTGAGCTGGCGGGGGAGCCAGATACGCAGTATTTT.

The chain links TRBV11-2 to TRBJ2-4; D gene ambiguous. The CDR3 extends over 14 amino acids. V lost 0 bases, J lost 4 bases, and 7 bases lay in between. From germline, CDR1 is SGHAT and CDR2 FQNNGV. The CDR3 bases are TGTGCCAGCAGCTTAGAGGCCAGGAAAAACATTCAGTACTTC. Its protein is CASSLEARKNIQYF.

V gene TRBV9 combines with J gene TRBJ1-2; no firm D call. The V end was cut by 1 base, the J end by 5 bases, with 12 bases between. Per the germline V gene, CDR1 is SGDLS and CDR2 is YYNGEE. The CDR3 extends over 14 amino acids. Here the CDR3 reads CASSVTETTYGYTF. The CDR3, as DNA: TGTGCCAGCAGCGTAACAGAGACTACTTATGGCTACACCTTC.

The chain links TRBV5-4 to TRBJ2-1; D unresolved. V lost 3 bases and J 4 bases, leaving 17 bases between the germline ends. Germline CDR1 SGHNT, CDR2 YYREEE (reference sequence). The CDR3 has 16 amino acids. The CDR3 protein is CASSSKSHADYNEQFF. CDR3 bases: TGTGCCAGCAGCTCCAAGAGTCACGCCGATTACAATGAGCAGTTCTTC.